The entry below describes one T cell receptor (beta chain). What it binds is unknown. The data were obtained in a study of graft-versus-host responses after intestinal transplantation. Looking at the study overall: Each transplant was multivisceral, liver-intestinal, or isolated intestinal. Every one of the recipients received anti-thymocyte globulin induction and afterwards took tacrolimus and steroids for around three years.

The CDR3 is made up of 15 amino acids. Germline CDR1 reads LNHDA; CDR2 reads SQIVND (reference sequence). V shed 3 bases and J shed 1 base, with 9 bases lying between them. Data came from immunoSEQ multiplex PCR; TCRdb stores just in-frame clones and leaves some out. The table has 84,000 or so clones, roughly 90% seen once. Study-level findings and limits: Early post-transplant HvG declines were associated with peak circulating GvH clone levels. Researchers found GvH clones in recipient marrow, and some showed up first in ileum or blood.

This TCR was recovered from a human donor who received an intestinal transplant. The rearrangement links TRBV19 to TRBJ2-2, with D possibly TRBD1 on 6 matching bases. Here the sequenced sample was unstimulated CD4+ T cells sorted from spleen or lymph node cells, taken before intestinal transplant. CDR3 amino acids: CASSIGTLNTGELFF. CDR3 sequence (DNA): TGTGCCAGTAGTATCGGGACACTGAACACCGGGGAGCTGTTTTTT.